Sequencing of this TCR beta chain was carried out in a study of blood T cells in healthy people across ages. Study-level results: There was no known CMV status for donors, so expanded clonotype changes were possibly confounded.

The CDR3 spans 15 residues. Germline loops: CDR1 MNHEY, CDR2 SVGEGT. The V and J ends lost 6 bases and 4 bases, in that order; junction bases with no gene match: 11. This clonotype has only one observation. Its antigen is currently unknown. The second PCR ran about 6 to 11 cycles with a sample-barcoded 5' primer and J-beta primers. TCRdb called the 5' RACE reads again in MiXCR, with one record for every CDR3 protein. The sample carries about a million distinct CDR3 sequences, around 46% recorded once. The material sequenced was blood. This chain uses TRBV6-2 or TRBV6-3 with TRBJ1-2; 7 nucleotides agree with TRBD1. The receptor's source is a man aged 25 to 40 in good health. CDR3 loop: CASRPRTGTGYGYTF. The CDR3 DNA reads TGTGCCAGCAGACCTCGGACAGGCACGGGCTATGGCTACACCTTC.